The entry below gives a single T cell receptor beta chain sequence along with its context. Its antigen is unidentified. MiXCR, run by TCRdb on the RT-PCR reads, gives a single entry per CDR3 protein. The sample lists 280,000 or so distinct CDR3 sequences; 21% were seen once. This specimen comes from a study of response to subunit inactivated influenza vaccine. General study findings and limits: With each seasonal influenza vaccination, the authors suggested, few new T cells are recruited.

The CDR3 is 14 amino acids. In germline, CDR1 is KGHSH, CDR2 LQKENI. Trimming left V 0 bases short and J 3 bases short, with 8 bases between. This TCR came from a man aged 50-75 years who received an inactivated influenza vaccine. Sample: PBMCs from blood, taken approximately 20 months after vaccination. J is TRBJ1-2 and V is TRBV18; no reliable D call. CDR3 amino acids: CASSPPDGDYGYTF. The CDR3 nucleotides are TGTGCCAGCTCACCACCCGACGGAGACTATGGCTACACCTTC.